This TCR beta chain was captured by sequencing in a study of brain metastases from non-small cell lung cancer. Clones were sequenced by immunoSEQ multiplex PCR, and TCRdb holds only the in-frame ones, with some missing. This table has 14,000 to 15,000 clones, over 80% appearing once. This CDR3 contains 14 residues. With 3 bases removed from V and 2 bases from J, the gap between germline ends came to 10 bases. The V gene's germline CDR1 is LNHDA and CDR2 SQIVND (reference sequence). Points on this clone: Its antigen is unidentified.

Overall study results and limits: T-cell clones appeared expanded in around 60% of brain metastases relative to matched primary tumors. Brain metastases had lower T-cell infiltration than primary tumors.

The source is a donor at least 40 years old with non-small cell lung cancer. The J gene is TRBJ1-2, the V gene TRBV19; D remains ambiguous. Material for sequencing was primary lung tumor tissue. The CDR3 protein is CASSMKLANYGYTF. CDR3 DNA: TGTGCCAGTAGTATGAAGCTTGCAAACTATGGCTACACCTTC.